This entry lists 18 T cell receptor beta chains sequenced from one sample in a study of CD8 T cells in Susac syndrome. With random hexamers, reverse transcription was performed on about 0.5 to 1 ug of RNA. TCRdb re-called the immunoSEQ multiplex PCR reads with MiXCR, one entry per CDR3 protein. The sample lists 100,000 to 150,000 distinct CDR3 sequences; 85% to 95% were seen once. Material for sequencing was CD8+ T cells from PBMCs. The receptors originated from a human donor with multiple sclerosis.

The chain is built from TRBV14 and TRBJ2-5; 8 bases align to TRBD1. The germline V gene encodes CDR1 SGHDN and CDR2 FVKESK. V lost 2 bases and J lost 5; bases outside the gene matches: 7. CDR3 length: 15 residues. CDR3 sequence (DNA): TGTGCCAGCAGCCAATTCAGGGGGCGCGGGGAGACCCAGTACTTC. This translates into CASSQFRGRGETQYF. Looking up the rest from reference TRBV14 and TRBJ2-5 gives the full variable domain: EAGVTQFPSHSVIEKGQTVTLRCDPISGHDNLYWYRRVMGKEIKFLLHFVKESKQDESGMPNNRFLAERTGGTYSTLKVQPAELEDSGVYFCASSQFRGRGETQYFGPGTRLLVL.

The rearrangement links TRBV29-1 to TRBJ1-2; D is undetermined. This CDR3 has 16 residues. Trimming shortened V by 1 base and J by 0 bases, and 15 bases separated the two germline ends. Germline CDR1 is SQVTM and CDR2 is ANQGSEA. The CDR3 spells CSVEGQFSGANYGYTF. In DNA form, the CDR3 reads TGCAGCGTTGAAGGCCAATTCTCGGGAGCTAACTATGGCTACACCTTC. The full variable domain, its missing parts supplied by reference TRBV29-1 and TRBJ1-2, is SAVISQKPSRDICQRGTSLTIQCQVDSQVTMMFWYRQQPGQSLTLIATANQGSEATYESGFVIDKFPISRPNLTFSTLTVSNMSPEDSSIYLCSVEGQFSGANYGYTFGSGTRLTVV.

CDR3 residues: CASSYSPFAASNQPQHF. CDR3 sequence (DNA): TGTGCCAGCAGTTACTCTCCGTTTGCAGCTAGCAATCAGCCCCAGCATTTT. The chain is built from TRBV6-5 and TRBJ1-5; D is unresolved. The V and J ends lost 0 bases and 0 bases respectively, with 12 bases between them. The V gene's germline CDR1 is MNHEY and CDR2 SVGAGI. The CDR3 is 17 amino acids.

This rearrangement joins TRBV28 to TRBJ1-1, with unresolved D. Trimming left V 3 bases short and J 3 bases short, with 8 bases between. Germline V gives CDR1 MDHEN, CDR2 SYDVKM. The length of the CDR3 is 13 residues. The CDR3 nucleotides are TGTGCCAGCAGTTTGTTGGCGGACACTGAAGCTTTCTTT. Protein sequence: CASSLLADTEAFF.

J is TRBJ2-4 and V is TRBV5-1, with D perhaps TRBD2 (6 bases). Trimming removed 0 bases at V and 3 bases at J, with 10 bases between. CDR1 is SGHRS, CDR2 YFSETQ, per germline. The CDR3 loop spans 15 amino acids. CDR3 sequence reads: CASSLGRGGKNIQYF. CDR3 sequence (DNA): TGCGCCAGCAGCTTGGGGCGGGGAGGCAAAAACATTCAGTACTTC. Complete variable domain (other parts from reference TRBV5-1 and TRBJ2-4): KAGVTQTPRYLIKTRGQQVTLSCSPISGHRSVSWYQQTPGQGLQFLFEYFSETQRNKGNFPGRFSGRQFSNSRSEMNVSTLELGDSALYLCASSLGRGGKNIQYFGAGTRLSVL.

This rearrangement joins TRBV29-1 to TRBJ1-2; no reliable D call. Per germline, CDR1 SQVTM and CDR2 ANQGSEA. Trimming removed 3 bases from V and 5 bases from J, with 13 bases in between. The CDR3 sequence is 13 residues long. DNA for the CDR3: TGCAGCGTTGAGAGGAGAGACCCGTATGGCTACACCTTC. This codes for CSVERRDPYGYTF.

The sample holds one count of this clonotype. The chain recombines TRBV6-6 with TRBJ2-4; TRBD2 might be the D (7 bases). Trimming removed 5 bases at V and 7 bases at J, with 12 bases between. The CDR3 covers 13 residues. CDR1 and CDR2 from the germline V gene are MNHNY and SVGAGI (reference sequence). In DNA form, the CDR3 reads TGTGCCAGCAGTCGCAAGGGGGGGAACATTCAGTACTTC. It specifies CASSRKGGNIQYF.

V usage is TRBV4-1 and J usage is TRBJ1-2, with D tentatively TRBD1 (6 bases). This CDR3 has 15 amino acids. Trimming stripped 5 bases from V and 0 bases from J, with 13 bases between. Per the germline V gene, CDR1 is MGHRA and CDR2 is YSYEKL. The CDR3 DNA is TGCGCCAGCAGCATCGACCGGACAGCTAACTATGGCTACACCTTC. This translates into CASSIDRTANYGYTF.

The J gene is TRBJ2-2, the V gene TRBV15, with D tentatively TRBD1 or TRBD2 (5 bases each). Germline loops: CDR1 LNHNV, CDR2 YYDKDF (reference sequence). Trimming removed 2 bases at V and 3 bases at J, with 10 bases between. CDR3 length equals 15 residues. CDR3 in DNA: TGTGCCACCAGCAGAAGGGACGGAGACACCGGGGAGCTGTTTTTT. It specifies CATSRRDGDTGELFF.

The chain is built from TRBV19 and TRBJ1-5; D gene unclear. The CDR3 covers 16 residues. Germline V lookup: CDR1 LNHDA, CDR2 SQIVND (reference sequence). Trimming removed 0 bases from V and 0 bases from J, with 9 bases in between. The CDR3 reads CASSIDSAYSNQPQHF. CDR3 sequence (DNA): TGTGCCAGTAGTATAGATTCAGCATATAGCAATCAGCCCCAGCATTTT.

The chain has TRBV28 and TRBJ1-2; no definite D call. Trimming shortened V by 6 bases and J by 0 bases, and 17 bases separated the two germline ends. Germline CDR1 MDHEN, CDR2 SYDVKM. There are 16 residues in the CDR3. CDR3 nucleotide sequence: TGTGCCAGCAGCCGCCCTTTTGGGCGGACTAACTATGGCTACACCTTC. The encoded protein is CASSRPFGRTNYGYTF.

This clonotype was detected once. The V call is TRBV7-2, the J call TRBJ1-5, with 10 bases aligning to TRBD1. The germline V gene has CDR1 SGHTA and CDR2 FQGNSA. The CDR3 is made up of 14 amino acids. Losses at the gene ends were 10 bases for V and 7 bases for J; bases not matched to a gene: 10. This CDR3 is CATRDRGDGQPQHF. CDR3 in DNA: TGTGCCACTAGGGACAGGGGAGATGGCCAGCCCCAGCATTTT.

The genes are TRBV4-1 and TRBJ1-2; tentatively, D is TRBD1 (5 bases). The germline gives CDR1 MGHRA, CDR2 YSYEKL. The CDR3 runs 15 residues. The V gene lost 3 bases and the J gene lost 10 bases, with 21 bases spanning the gap. In nucleotides, the CDR3 is TGCGCCAGCAGCCAGGACACCGTATTGAGTCCTGACTACACCTTC. The encoded protein is CASSQDTVLSPDYTF.

The chain joins TRBV6-6 to TRBJ2-3; either TRBD1 or TRBD2 may fit D (5 bases each). Germline V lookup: CDR1 MNHNY, CDR2 SVGAGI (reference sequence). The CDR3 contains 12 residues. The V end was cut by 5 bases, the J end by 8 bases, with 11 bases between. CDR3 sequence: CASSPGTGTQYF. The CDR3 nucleotides read TGTGCCAGCAGTCCGGGGACGGGTACGCAGTATTTT.

In this sample, this clonotype turned up once. The chain has TRBV18 and TRBJ1-1; TRBD1 is a possible D gene (6 bases). Between the trimmed V and J ends, which lost 4 bases and 0 bases, there was a span of 12 bases. The CDR3 covers 15 residues. CDR1 is KGHSH, CDR2 LQKENI, per germline. The CDR3 here is CASSLYRAVNTEAFF. CDR3 DNA: TGTGCCAGCTCACTCTACAGGGCGGTGAACACTGAAGCTTTCTTT.

V and J are TRBV19 and TRBJ1-5; D gene unclear. Trimming took 3 bases from V and 5 from J, leaving 14 bases between them. In germline, CDR1 is LNHDA, CDR2 SQIVND (reference sequence). This CDR3 comprises 15 residues. The CDR3 nucleotides are TGTGCCAGTAGTATCGGAGGCGGCCCGCATCAGCCCCAGCATTTT. It specifies CASSIGGGPHQPQHF.

The V gene is TRBV28, the J gene TRBJ2-5; possibly TRBD1 or TRBD2 for D (5 bases each). The V and J ends lost 6 bases and 4 bases respectively, with 18 bases between them. The CDR3 has 15 amino acids. Germline V gene sequence: CDR1 MDHEN, CDR2 SYDVKM. CDR3 sequence reads: CASSQGPKDPETQYF. The CDR3 region has the DNA TGTGCCAGCAGCCAGGGACCCAAGGATCCAGAGACCCAGTACTTC.

The CDR3 nucleotides are TGTGCCAGCAGCCCCCAGACGGGGACTAACACCTACGAGCAGTACTTC. The encoded protein is CASSPQTGTNTYEQYF. This chain links TRBV9 with TRBJ2-7, with 7 bases matching TRBD2. Germline CDR1 and CDR2: SGDLS and YYNGEE. V lost 4 bases to trimming and J lost 2 bases; unmatched junction nucleotides: 12. The CDR3 totals 16 residues. Together with reference TRBV9 and TRBJ2-7, the CDR3 gives the full variable domain: DSGVTQTPKHLITATGQRVTLRCSPRSGDLSVYWYQQSLDQGLQFLIQYYNGEERAKGNILERFSAQQFPDLHSELNLSSLELGDSALYFCASSPQTGTNTYEQYFGPGTRLTVT.